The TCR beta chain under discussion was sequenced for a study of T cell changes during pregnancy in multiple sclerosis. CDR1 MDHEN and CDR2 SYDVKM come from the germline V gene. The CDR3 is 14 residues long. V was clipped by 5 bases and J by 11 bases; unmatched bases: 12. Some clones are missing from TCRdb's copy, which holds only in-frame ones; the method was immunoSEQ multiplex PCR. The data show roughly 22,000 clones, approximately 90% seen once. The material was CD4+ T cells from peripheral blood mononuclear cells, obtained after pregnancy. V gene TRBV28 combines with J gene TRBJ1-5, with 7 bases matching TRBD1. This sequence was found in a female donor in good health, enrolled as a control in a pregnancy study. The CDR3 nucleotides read TGTGCCAGCAGTGAAACAGGGGCCGGCATGGCCCAGCATTTT. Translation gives CASSETGAGMAQHF.